A selection of T cell receptor beta chains follows, all from one sample in a study of T cell responses to AZD1222 COVID-19 vaccine. TCRdb's table, derived via immunoSEQ multiplex PCR, lists solely in-frame clones and lacks some. Among fewer than 120,000 clones listed, 81% were seen once. Sequencing used peripheral blood, obtained on day 0 of AZD1222 vaccination. Receptors originate from an adult in good health. The conserved cysteine and the conserved F or W are not part of the CDR3 here.

>TRBV28|TRBJ1-4
ASSFAGGKNEKLF
>TRBV7-2|TRBJ2-1
ASSLVLAGGSTSNEQF
>TRBV4-1|TRBJ1-2
ASSQDRGTRGGYT
>TRBV6-5|TRBJ1-1
ASSRTDTEAF
>TRBV6-2/TRBV6-3|TRBJ1-1
ASSRYRQAMNTEAF
>TRBV18|TRBJ1-1
ASSPGDRMNTEAF
>TRBV7-2|TRBJ1-1
ASSLEGGGTEAF
>TRBV6-2/TRBV6-3|TRBJ2-1
ASSIAQSSYNEQF
>TRBV29-1|TRBJ2-2
SLRTGAGELF
>TRBV5-1|TRBJ1-4
ASSPGGWGEKLF
>TRBV28|TRBJ1-4
ASRELNEKLF
>TRBV5-1|TRBJ1-3
ASSSGPGNTIY
>TRBV18|TRBJ2-1
ASSRESSYNEQF
>TRBV27|TRBJ2-1
ATYADIHNEQF
>TRBV12-3/TRBV12-4|TRBJ1-1
ASSRGDGTEAF
>TRBV6-5|TRBJ1-5
ASRLDGHSNQPQH
>TRBV4-3|TRBJ1-2
ASSHHDRGNYGYT
>TRBV9|TRBJ2-3
ASSVSSGAADRQY
>TRBV7-8|TRBJ1-6
ASSSINSPLH
>TRBV21-1|TRBJ1-2
ASSKKGTFRIYGYT
>TRBV3-1/TRBV3-2|TRBJ2-3
ASSQGNSGRTQY
>TRBV27|TRBJ1-5
ASSFQGPNQPQH
>TRBV4-1|TRBJ1-1
ASSQDRTPNTEAF
>TRBV7-9|TRBJ2-1
ASSLRGRGSIGNEQF
>TRBV5-4|TRBJ2-7
ASSTRQGAVHHEQY
>TRBV6-1|TRBJ2-4
ASSEDGGGKNIQY
>TRBV11-2|TRBJ2-1
ASSSTSGRQF
>TRBV7-9|TRBJ2-7
ASRTGGYYEQY
>TRBV7-2|TRBJ2-2
ASSKQRGRATGELF
>TRBV5-1|TRBJ2-5
ASSLEQNQETQY
>TRBV2|TRBJ1-2
ASSVEGNYGYT
>TRBV4-2|TRBJ1-5
ASSQWSDQPQH
>TRBV11-2|TRBJ2-3
ASSLDVLAGGTDTQY
>TRBV4-1|TRBJ1-2
ASSQLMTLLDLNGYT
>TRBV20-1|TRBJ2-5
SVRAETQY
>TRBV5-1|TRBJ2-1
ASSLITKLAGKGEQF
>TRBV6-5|TRBJ1-1
ASSQTGGGTEAF
>TRBV3-1/TRBV3-2|TRBJ2-2
ASSPLAGGGFGELF
>TRBV27|TRBJ2-7
ASSLKPTGQGEQY
>TRBV13|TRBJ2-7
ASSLGRSYEQY
>TRBV18|TRBJ2-1
ASSPVRGGHNEQF
>TRBV7-2|TRBJ2-1
ASSLGASHNEQF
>TRBV6-4|TRBJ1-5
ASSVSGGRPQH
>TRBV7-9|TRBJ2-1
ASSRTGNEQF
>TRBV19|TRBJ1-5
ASSIDRGRGAQH
>TRBV24-1|TRBJ2-2
ATSDFATGELF
>TRBV11-3|TRBJ2-6
ASSRGANVLT
>TRBV2|TRBJ1-4
ASRRTGLVEKLF
>TRBV6-5|TRBJ1-1
ASRDRGRMNTEAF
>TRBV5-5|TRBJ1-4
ASSVAQGPVNEKLF
>TRBV4-1|TRBJ1-3
ASSQGQGYSGNTIY
>TRBV7-2|TRBJ2-2
ASSSRGFDTGELF
>TRBV28|TRBJ1-1
ASSTSRETNRPQAF